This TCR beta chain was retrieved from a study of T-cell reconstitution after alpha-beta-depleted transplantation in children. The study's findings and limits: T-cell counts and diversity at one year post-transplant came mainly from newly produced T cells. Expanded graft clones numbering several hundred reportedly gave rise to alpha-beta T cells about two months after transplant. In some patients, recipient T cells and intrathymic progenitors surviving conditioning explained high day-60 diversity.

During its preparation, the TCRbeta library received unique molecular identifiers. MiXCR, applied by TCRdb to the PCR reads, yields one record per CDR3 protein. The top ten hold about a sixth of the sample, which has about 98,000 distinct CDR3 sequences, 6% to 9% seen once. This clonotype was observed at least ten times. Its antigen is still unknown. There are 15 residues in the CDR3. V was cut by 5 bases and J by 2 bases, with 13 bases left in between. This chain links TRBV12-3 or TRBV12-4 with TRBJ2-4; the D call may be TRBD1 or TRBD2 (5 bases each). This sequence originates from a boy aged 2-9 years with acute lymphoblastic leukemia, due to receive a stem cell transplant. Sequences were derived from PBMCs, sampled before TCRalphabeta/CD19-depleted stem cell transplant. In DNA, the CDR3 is TGTGCCAGCAGTCTCTCCGGGACCACCAAAAACATTCAGTACTTC. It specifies CASSLSGTTKNIQYF.